This is a list of T cell receptor beta chains from one sample in a study of blood T cell repertoires in COVID-19. Only in-frame clones appear in the TCRdb table, and some are missing; sequencing was by immunoSEQ multiplex PCR. This table has 400,000 to 550,000 clones, roughly 85% appearing once. Sequenced sample: PBMCs or T cells enriched from blood (not recorded which). The receptors shown here come from a woman aged 18 to 35 with acute COVID-19. Each CDR3 is given with its conserved first and last residue. A D gene is named only where the DNA matches it firmly. Some rows mark clone size as missing; the rest say once, few, many or name a class of expanded clone.

DNA,CDR3,J,size,D,V
TGTGCCAGCAGTTTTGATGCGCCCGGAAACACCATATATTTT,CASSFDAPGNTIYF,TRBJ1-3,once,NA,TRBV7-8
TGTGCCAGCAGTTCCGGGTACAATGAGCAGTTCTTC,CASSSGYNEQFF,TRBJ2-1,NA,NA,TRBV6-5
TGTGCCAGCAGAAGACCAGGGGAACAAGAGACCCAGTACTTC,CASRRPGEQETQYF,TRBJ2-5,NA,NA,TRBV28
TGCGCCAGCAGCCAGGACAAGGCGACAGATACGCAGTATTTT,CASSQDKATDTQYF,TRBJ2-3,once,NA,TRBV4-3
TGTGCCACCCGACTAGCTGGGGACACCGGGGAGCTGTTTTTT,CATRLAGDTGELFF,TRBJ2-2,few,TRBD2,TRBV19
TGTGCCAGCAGCTTAGTTGGCGGGCATGAGCAGTTCTTC,CASSLVGGHEQFF,TRBJ2-1,NA,NA,TRBV11-3
TGTGCCAGCAGCTCTCAGGGGACTGGGGCCAACGTCCTGACTTTC,CASSSQGTGANVLTF,TRBJ2-6,NA,NA,TRBV13
TGTGCCAGTAGTCTACAGGGGTTGGGTAATTCACCCCTCCACTTT,CASSLQGLGNSPLHF,TRBJ1-6,NA,TRBD1,TRBV19
TGCGCCAGCAGCTTGGAGACAGCCTCTGGAAACACCATATATTTT,CASSLETASGNTIYF,TRBJ1-3,once,NA,TRBV5-1
TGTGCCAGCAAAGGGCGCAGGGGTGGCGAAAAACTGTTTTTT,CASKGRRGGEKLFF,TRBJ1-4,NA,NA,TRBV28
TGTGCCAGCAGCTTAGTAGGGGCGGGAGGAGGCACCGGGGAGCTGTTTTTT,CASSLVGAGGGTGELFF,TRBJ2-2,NA,TRBD2,TRBV11-2
TGTGCCAGCAGTTCTGGGGACAGCCCCATAAGGACGCAGTATTTT,CASSSGDSPIRTQYF,TRBJ2-3,NA,TRBD1,TRBV28
TGTGCCAGCAGCTTCTTGGGCCCTAGCACAGATACGCAGTATTTT,CASSFLGPSTDTQYF,TRBJ2-3,NA,NA,TRBV5-5
TGTGCCAGCAGCTTAGCTCCGGACAGGGGGCAGAGAAACACCATATATTTT,CASSLAPDRGQRNTIYF,TRBJ1-3,few,TRBD1,TRBV11-2
TGTGCCAGCAGCCAAAGTCCGAGCTCCTACAATGAGCAGTTCTTC,CASSQSPSSYNEQFF,TRBJ2-1,once,NA,TRBV3-1/TRBV3-2
TGTGCTAGTGGTTTGCCCACAGGGACCTATGGCTACACCTTC,CASGLPTGTYGYTF,TRBJ1-2,NA,NA,TRBV12-5
TGTGCCAGCAGTCCCCCCGCTGGAAACACCATATATTTT,CASSPPAGNTIYF,TRBJ1-3,once,NA,TRBV6-5
TGCGCCAGCAGTGGCAGTGATTACGAGCAGTACTTC,CASSGSDYEQYF,TRBJ2-7,NA,NA,TRBV5-1
TGTGCCAGCAGCCCCCAGGGACAGGGGACAGATACGCAGTATTTT,CASSPQGQGTDTQYF,TRBJ2-3,once,TRBD1,TRBV7-3
TGCGCCAGCAGTGACAGGGTGGGCAATGAGCAGTTCTTC,CASSDRVGNEQFF,TRBJ2-1,once,NA,TRBV10-1
TGTGCCAGCAGCATGAGGGGGCTTGACACTGAAGCTTTCTTT,CASSMRGLDTEAFF,TRBJ1-1,NA,TRBD1,TRBV7-8
TGTGCCAGCAGCTTGGCCGGGCTAGCGGGAAACCTCGTGAGGGAGCAGTTCTTC,CASSLAGLAGNLVREQFF,TRBJ2-1,NA,TRBD2,TRBV5-4
TGTGCCAGCAGCTTAGCGGAGGGACTAGCGCGTGGGGAGCAGTTCTTC,CASSLAEGLARGEQFF,TRBJ2-1,NA,TRBD2,TRBV7-9
TGTGCCAGCAGTTCCCTAGCGGGATTTGACTACGAGCAGTACTTC,CASSSLAGFDYEQYF,TRBJ2-7,NA,TRBD2,TRBV27
TGCGCCAGCAGCCCCAGTCAGCGTAATAACTATGGCTACACCTTC,CASSPSQRNNYGYTF,TRBJ1-2,NA,NA,TRBV5-1
TGTGCCAGCCGCCTGCAGGAGGACACTGAAGCTTTCTTT,CASRLQEDTEAFF,TRBJ1-1,NA,NA,TRBV11-2
TGTGCCAGCAGTTTACAGGGAAGCGAGCAGTACTTC,CASSLQGSEQYF,TRBJ2-7,NA,NA,TRBV6-2/TRBV6-3
TGCGCCAGCAGCTTGACTAGAAACTACGAGCAGTACTTC,CASSLTRNYEQYF,TRBJ2-7,NA,NA,TRBV5-1
TGTGCCAGCAGGTCCCAGGGGGGCGACTATGGCTACACCTTC,CASRSQGGDYGYTF,TRBJ1-2,NA,TRBD1,TRBV6-5
TGTGCCAGCAGCGCCTACCCTAGCGGGAGTATGGTCGGCACAGATACGCAGTATTTT,CASSAYPSGSMVGTDTQYF,TRBJ2-3,NA,TRBD2,TRBV9
TGCGCCAGCAAATCAGACAGGGGATTCAAGCCCCAGCATTTT,CASKSDRGFKPQHF,TRBJ1-5,NA,TRBD1,TRBV10-1
TGTGCCAGCCTCAGTCCCGGGACAGGGCAAAACATTCAGTACTTC,CASLSPGTGQNIQYF,TRBJ2-4,NA,TRBD1,TRBV19
TGTGCCAGCAGCGAGCTCGACAGGACCCCTCGTTTTGAAGCTTTCTTT,CASSELDRTPRFEAFF,TRBJ1-1,NA,NA,TRBV9
TGTGCCAGCAGCTTAGCTGGCGGGCGCTTGGCCGGGGAGCTGTTTTTT,CASSLAGGRLAGELFF,TRBJ2-2,NA,NA,TRBV7-6
TGCAGCGTTGACAGGGGTGTTGAAGCTTTCTTT,CSVDRGVEAFF,TRBJ1-1,NA,NA,TRBV29-1
TGTGCCAGCAGTTTTCCAGGGGCTGGGGCCAACGTCCTGACTTTC,CASSFPGAGANVLTF,TRBJ2-6,NA,NA,TRBV2
TGCGCCAGCAGCCAAGGTCAGATCAATCAGCCCCAGCATTTT,CASSQGQINQPQHF,TRBJ1-5,NA,NA,TRBV4-1
TGTGCCATCAGCAGACAACCTAATGAAAAACTGTTTTTT,CAISRQPNEKLFF,TRBJ1-4,NA,NA,TRBV10-3
TGTGCCAGCAGCTTTTACGGGGGGCCGGGGAATGAGCAGTTCTTC,CASSFYGGPGNEQFF,TRBJ2-1,NA,NA,TRBV11-3
TGTGCCAGCAGTGGTCTGGGCGGGAGCAATGAGCAGTTCTTC,CASSGLGGSNEQFF,TRBJ2-1,NA,TRBD2,TRBV28
TGTGCCACCAGCGGGGGCAGGGGGCCGAATCAGCCCCAGCATTTT,CATSGGRGPNQPQHF,TRBJ1-5,NA,TRBD1,TRBV15
TGTGCCAGTAGTAGCCCACGGGGGGCTGCGTACAATGAGCAGTTCTTC,CASSSPRGAAYNEQFF,TRBJ2-1,NA,NA,TRBV19
TGCGCCAGCAGCTTGGTGCCTAGCGAATACAATGAGCAGTTCTTC,CASSLVPSEYNEQFF,TRBJ2-1,NA,NA,TRBV5-1
TGTGCCAGCAGTTACCAGGCTAGCGTAAATGAGCAGTTCTTC,CASSYQASVNEQFF,TRBJ2-1,NA,NA,TRBV6-5
TGTGCCAGCAGTTACTCAGGGGGCGCGCGAGGCTACACCTTC,CASSYSGGARGYTF,TRBJ1-2,once,TRBD1,TRBV6-5
TGCGCCAGCAGCCAGTCGCTAGCGGGAGGCTACAATGAGCAGTTCTTC,CASSQSLAGGYNEQFF,TRBJ2-1,NA,TRBD2,TRBV4-3
TGTGCCAGCAGTGTACGAATCGAGCGAACCTCCTACAATGAGCAGTTCTTC,CASSVRIERTSYNEQFF,TRBJ2-1,NA,NA,TRBV6-4
TGTGCCAGCAGCCTTTCGCCGGGACAGGGAAACACCATATATTTT,CASSLSPGQGNTIYF,TRBJ1-3,NA,TRBD1,TRBV2
TGTGCCAGCAGCTTAGGGACACCTCTCAGGAGCGAGCAGTACTTC,CASSLGTPLRSEQYF,TRBJ2-7,NA,NA,TRBV7-8
TGTGCCAGTGCAGCTCGGGGCTCCTACGAGCAGTACTTC,CASAARGSYEQYF,TRBJ2-7,NA,NA,TRBV7-6